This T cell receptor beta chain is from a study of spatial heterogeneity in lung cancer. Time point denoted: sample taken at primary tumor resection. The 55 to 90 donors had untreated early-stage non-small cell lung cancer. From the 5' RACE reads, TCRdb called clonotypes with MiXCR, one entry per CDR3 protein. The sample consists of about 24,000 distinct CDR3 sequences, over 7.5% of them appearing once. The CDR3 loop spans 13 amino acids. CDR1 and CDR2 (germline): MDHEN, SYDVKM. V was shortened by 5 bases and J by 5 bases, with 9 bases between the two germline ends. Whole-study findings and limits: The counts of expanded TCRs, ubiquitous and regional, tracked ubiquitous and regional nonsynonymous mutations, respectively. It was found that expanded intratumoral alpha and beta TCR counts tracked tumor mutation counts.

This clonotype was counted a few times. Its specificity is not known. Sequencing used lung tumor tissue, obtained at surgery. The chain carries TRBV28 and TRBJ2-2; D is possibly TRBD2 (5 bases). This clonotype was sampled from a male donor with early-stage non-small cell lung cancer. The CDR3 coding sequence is TGTGCCAGCAGTGGGAGAGCTACCGGGGAGCTGTTTTTT. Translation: CASSGRATGELFF.